The following is a T cell receptor (beta chain) sequence with its context. These data come from a study of cytomegalovirus exposure and HLA in healthy donors. A multiplex PCR was run with 60 Vbeta primers and 13 Jbeta primers. Measured with immunoSEQ multiplex PCR; TCRdb has only the in-frame clones, and not every one. This repertoire includes roughly 41,000 clones. The donors (healthy individuals) were bone marrow donors. The CDR3 sequence is 16 residues long. Germline loops: CDR1 KGHSH, CDR2 LQKENI. V trimming: 3 bases; J trimming: 3 bases; junction bases outside the gene matches: 6. The chain recombines TRBV18 with TRBJ1-5; 9 bases match TRBD1. Material for sequencing was PBMCs. This sequence was found in a middle-aged woman in good health and CMV-seronegative. In DNA form, the CDR3 reads TGTGCCAGCTCACCGATGACAGGGGGGGCCAATCAGCCCCAGCATTTT. This translates into CASSPMTGGANQPQHF.